The table lists the clone carrying this T cell receptor (beta chain) with a few counts. The sample belongs to a study of shared clonotypes between healthy human individuals. Data came from immunoSEQ multiplex PCR; TCRdb stores just in-frame clones and leaves some out. The sample includes about 1 million clones, around 76% of them seen just once. Adult donors, all healthy and HIV-negative, had no recent acute infections or vaccinations. The CDR3 covers 19 residues. What was sequenced was memory CD4+ T cells sorted from blood. The subset here: CD45RA-negative fraction. This chain joins TRBV1 and TRBJ2-7; the table gives TRBD2 as D, unverified against the DNA. TRBV1 has pseudogene status. This sequence originates from a man between 18 and 35 years old in good health. The CDR3 DNA sequence: TGCACCAGCAGCCAAGGATTTCCGGGACTAGCGCCTTACTCCTACGAGCAGTACTTC. It translates to CTSSQGFPGLAPYSYEQYF.